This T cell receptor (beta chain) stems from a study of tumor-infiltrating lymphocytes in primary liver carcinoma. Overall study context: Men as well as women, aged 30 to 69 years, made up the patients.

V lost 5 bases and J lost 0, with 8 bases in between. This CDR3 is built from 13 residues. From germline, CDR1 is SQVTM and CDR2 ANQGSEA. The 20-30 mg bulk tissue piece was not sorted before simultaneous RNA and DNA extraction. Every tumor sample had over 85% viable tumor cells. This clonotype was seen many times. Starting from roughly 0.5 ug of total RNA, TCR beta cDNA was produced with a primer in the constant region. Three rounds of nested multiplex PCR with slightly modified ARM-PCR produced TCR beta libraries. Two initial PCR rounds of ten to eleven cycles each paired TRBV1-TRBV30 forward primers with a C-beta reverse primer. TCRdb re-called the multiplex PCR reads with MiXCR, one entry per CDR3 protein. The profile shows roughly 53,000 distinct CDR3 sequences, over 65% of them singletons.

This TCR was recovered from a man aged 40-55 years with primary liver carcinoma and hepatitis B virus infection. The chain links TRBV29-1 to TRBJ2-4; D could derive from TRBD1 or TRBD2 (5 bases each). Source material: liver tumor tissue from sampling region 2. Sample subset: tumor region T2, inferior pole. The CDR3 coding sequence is TGCAGCGTTCTCGGGACAGCCAAAAACATTCAGTACTTC. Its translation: CSVLGTAKNIQYF.